Below, 21 T cell receptor beta chains from the same sample are listed, as sequenced in a study of CD8 T cells in Susac syndrome (dated 2019 in TCRdb). Library preparation was by the immunoSEQ multiplex PCR assay. RNA was extracted with the RNeasy kit and about 0.5 to 1 ug was reverse transcribed using random hexamers. The public reads were quality trimmed at Q25 with fastp and then assembled into clones with MiXCR by TCRdb, keeping productive beta chains. A single entry per CDR3 protein holds the most common genes and DNA from its merged rows. The sample records about 400,000 distinct CDR3 sequences, around 85% of which are singletons. In total, the top ten clones hold 0.12% of the sample. The sequencing input was CD8+ T cells from PBMCs. These TCRs come from a human donor with multiple sclerosis.

The chain links TRBV10-3 to TRBJ2-2; unclear D gene. The V gene's germline CDR1 is ENHRY and CDR2 SYGVKD. With 2 bases removed from V and 0 bases from J, the gap between germline ends came to 7 bases. CDR3 length equals 15 residues. The CDR3 loop is CAISEGTPNTGELFF. The CDR3 bases are TGTGCCATCAGTGAGGGTACCCCGAACACCGGGGAGCTGTTTTTT.

CDR3 sequence reads: CASSEQGGYGYTF. In DNA, the CDR3 is TGTGCCAGCAGCGAACAGGGGGGTTATGGCTACACCTTC. The V gene is TRBV5-6, the J gene TRBJ1-2; 8 bases align to TRBD1. V was pared by 4 bases and J by 5 bases, with 4 bases of the junction left unmatched. Germline V gives CDR1 SGHDT, CDR2 YYEEEE. This CDR3 has 13 residues. The whole variable domain, filled in from reference TRBV5-6 and TRBJ1-2, reads DAGVTQSPTHLIKTRGQQVTLRCSPKSGHDTVSWYQQALGQGPQFIFQYYEEEERQRGNFPDRFSGHQFPNYSSELNVNALLLGDSALYLCASSEQGGYGYTFGSGTRLTVV.

This clonotype was recorded only once. The CDR3 is CSARGRTDYEQYF. CDR3 nucleotide sequence: TGCAGTGCTAGAGGTAGGACAGACTACGAGCAGTACTTC. V is TRBV20-1 and J is TRBJ2-7; maybe TRBD1 (6 bases). The CDR3 extends over 13 amino acids. Germline values: CDR1 DFQATT, CDR2 SNEGSKA (reference sequence). The V and J ends lost 1 base and 3 bases respectively, with 10 bases between them.

The chain uses TRBV20-1 and TRBJ1-2; D unresolved. The ends were cut back, 3 bases at V and 7 bases at J, with 12 bases in the middle. Looked up from germline, CDR1 is DFQATT and CDR2 is SNEGSKA (reference sequence). This CDR3 region has 12 residues. Here the CDR3 reads CSARSGFRGYTF. The CDR3 DNA sequence: TGCAGTGCTAGGTCGGGGTTTCGTGGCTACACCTTC.

The chain carries TRBV7-9 and TRBJ1-1, with D maybe TRBD1 (5 bases). CDR1 SEHNR and CDR2 FQNEAQ come from the germline V gene (reference sequence). The CDR3 spans 13 residues. V was cut by 4 bases and J by 5 bases, with 11 bases left in between. CDR3 sequence: CASSSPGFTEAFF. DNA for the CDR3: TGTGCCAGCAGCTCTCCAGGGTTTACTGAAGCTTTCTTT.

The V and J genes are TRBV7-6 and TRBJ2-5; the D gene is possibly TRBD1 (6 bases). CDR3 length: 15 residues. Per germline, CDR1 SGHVS and CDR2 FNYEAQ. V gave up 4 bases and J gave up 2 bases, with 14 bases separating them. In DNA, the CDR3 is TGTGCCAGCAGCTCATTAGGACAGAAACAAGAGACCCAGTACTTC. Protein sequence: CASSSLGQKQETQYF. Based on the CDR3 plus reference TRBV7-6 and TRBJ2-5, the full variable domain is GAGVSQSPRYKVTKRGQDVALRCDPISGHVSLYWYRQALGQGPEFLTYFNYEAQQDKSGLPNDRFSAERPEGSISTLTIQRTEQRDSAMYRCASSSLGQKQETQYFGPGTRLLVL.

The chain links TRBV6-1 to TRBJ2-1; either TRBD1 or TRBD2 may supply D (5 bases each). Germline loops: CDR1 MNHNS, CDR2 SASEGT. The V and J ends lost 0 bases and 8 bases respectively, with 17 bases between them. This CDR3 is 16 amino acids long. This CDR3 reads CASSEALRGVLDEQFF. DNA of the CDR3: TGTGCCAGCAGTGAAGCGCTTCGAGGGGTATTGGATGAGCAGTTCTTC.

The chain carries TRBV13 and TRBJ1-5; possibly TRBD1 for D (6 bases). Trimming left V 6 bases short and J 2 bases short, with 11 bases between. CDR3 size: 14 residues. Germline V lookup: CDR1 PRHDT, CDR2 FYEKMQ (reference sequence). CDR3 nucleotide sequence: TGTGCCAGCAGTTTTAGGGGGGGCAATCAGCCCCAGCATTTT. It yields the protein CASSFRGGNQPQHF. Full variable domain (outside the CDR3, taken from reference TRBV13 and TRBJ1-5): AAGVIQSPRHLIKEKRETATLKCYPIPRHDTVYWYQQGPGQDPQFLISFYEKMQSDKGSIPDRFSAQQFSDYHSELNMSSLELGDSALYFCASSFRGGNQPQHFGDGTRLSIL.

The rearrangement uses TRBV12-3 or TRBV12-4 and TRBJ2-7; maybe TRBD1 (6 bases). V shed 3 bases and J shed 9 bases, with 15 bases lying between them. The CDR3 contains 13 residues. As DNA, the CDR3 is TGTGCCAGCAGTTTTCGCAGGGGTTCTGGGCAGTACTTC. This translates into CASSFRRGSGQYF.

For the CDR3, the DNA is TGTGCCAGCAGTCAAACAACGGGGGGCGGATACACCGGGGAGCTGTTTTTT. Amino acid sequence: CASSQTTGGGYTGELFF. The chain is built from TRBV28 and TRBJ2-2; tentatively, D is TRBD2 (7 bases). This CDR3 has 17 residues. Germline V gene lookup returns CDR1 MDHEN and CDR2 SYDVKM. V gave up 5 bases and J gave up 3 bases, with 19 bases separating them.

The chain uses TRBV25-1 and TRBJ2-3; TRBD2 aligns across 11 bases. The V gene end was trimmed by 3 bases and the J gene end by 14 bases; junction bases not matched to a gene: 10. The CDR3 consists of 14 residues. Germline assignment: CDR1 MGHDK and CDR2 SYGVNS. Here the CDR3 DNA reads TGTGCCAGCAGTGACTCTGTCACTAGCGGGAGCTTGTATTTT. This translates into CASSDSVTSGSLYF. The variable domain in full, with the rest retrieved from reference TRBV25-1 and TRBJ2-3, is EADIYQTPRYLVIGTGKKITLECSQTMGHDKMYWYQQDPGMELHLIHYSYGVNSTEKGDLSSESTVSRIRTEHFPLTLESARPSHTSQYLCASSDSVTSGSLYFGPGTRLTVL.

This chain uses TRBV19 with TRBJ1-1; D unclear. The CDR3 extends over 15 amino acids. CDR1 and CDR2 (germline): LNHDA, SQIVND (reference sequence). The V and J ends lost 3 bases and 0 bases respectively, with 11 bases between them. CDR3 sequence reads: CASSIGRLMNTEAFF. The CDR3 nucleotides read TGTGCCAGTAGTATCGGACGGCTGATGAACACTGAAGCTTTCTTT.

This clonotype was counted a few times. The chain uses TRBV7-2 and TRBJ1-5; a weak D match, TRBD1 (5 bases). CDR3 size: 15 residues. Trimming pared 5 bases from V and 0 bases from J, leaving 11 bases between. Per the germline V gene, CDR1 is SGHTA and CDR2 is FQGNSA. The CDR3 region has the DNA TGTGCCAGCAGCCCAGAGGGGTATAGCAATCAGCCCCAGCATTTT. As protein: CASSPEGYSNQPQHF.

This chain connects TRBV28 to TRBJ2-7, with 7 bases aligning to TRBD2. V lost 5 bases, J lost 4 bases, and 5 bases stayed unmatched. Germline CDR1 MDHEN, CDR2 SYDVKM. The CDR3 totals 13 residues. The CDR3, as DNA: TGTGCCAGCAGTGGACTAGTTTCATACGAGCAGTACTTC. This encodes CASSGLVSYEQYF.

This sequence joins TRBV27 and TRBJ1-6; unclear D gene. The CDR3 is made up of 13 amino acids. V lost 6 bases and J 9 bases, leaving 12 bases between the germline ends. From germline, CDR1 is MNHEY and CDR2 SMNVEV (reference sequence). CDR3 sequence (DNA): TGTGCCAGCAGCTCGGGAGGGCGTTCACCCCTCCACTTT. This gives the protein CASSSGGRSPLHF.

This chain links TRBV15 with TRBJ2-3, with D possibly matching TRBD2 (6 bases). V lost 5 bases and J lost 4, with 10 bases in between. From germline, CDR1 is LNHNV and CDR2 YYDKDF (reference sequence). CDR3 length: 13 amino acids. The chain's CDR3 is CATSPGEADTQYF. The CDR3 coding sequence is TGTGCCACCAGCCCCGGGGAGGCAGATACGCAGTATTTT.

This rearrangement joins TRBV13 to TRBJ2-2; D may correspond to TRBD1 or TRBD2 (8 bases each). CDR1 and CDR2 (germline): PRHDT, FYEKMQ (reference sequence). There are 16 residues in the CDR3. Trimming cost V 7 bases and J 4 bases, with 19 bases left between them. CDR3 protein: CASNRGGQEGTGELFF. CDR3 nucleotide sequence: TGTGCCAGCAACCGGGGGGGACAGGAGGGCACCGGGGAGCTGTTTTTT.

The chain couples TRBV4-2 to TRBJ1-2; 10 nucleotides line up with TRBD1. V lost 0 bases and J lost 6; bases outside the gene matches: 7. Germline V gene lookup returns CDR1 LGHNA and CDR2 YNFKEQ. CDR3 size: 16 residues. The CDR3 nucleotides read TGTGCCAGCAGCCAAGAGGATTCCGGGACAGGGGATGGCTACACCTTC. Amino acids: CASSQEDSGTGDGYTF.

The gene calls are TRBV10-3 and TRBJ2-1; 8 nucleotides agree with TRBD2. Germline CDR1 ENHRY, CDR2 SYGVKD. CDR3 length: 16 amino acids. J was trimmed by 1 base and V by 8 bases; bases with no gene match: 10. The CDR3 DNA is TGTGCCATCGGAGTATTGTTAGCGGGATCCTACAATGAGCAGTTCTTC. Amino acids: CAIGVLLAGSYNEQFF.

The chain links TRBV5-6 to TRBJ2-2, with 7 bases matching TRBD1. Germline loops: CDR1 SGHDT, CDR2 YYEEEE. The V gene end was trimmed by 0 bases and the J gene end by 5 bases; junction bases not matched to a gene: 4. The CDR3 runs 15 residues. CDR3 sequence reads: CASSLVGGSTGELFF. CDR3 DNA sequence: TGTGCCAGCAGCTTGGTAGGGGGCTCGACCGGGGAGCTGTTTTTT.

This chain connects TRBV6-1 to TRBJ1-1; D is ambiguous. CDR1 is MNHNS and CDR2 is SASEGT in the germline V gene. V was pared by 2 bases and J by 0 bases, with 7 bases between. CDR3 length: 14 amino acids. CDR3 DNA sequence: TGTGCCAGCAGTGAATTGGCGATGAACACTGAAGCTTTCTTT. Its protein product is CASSELAMNTEAFF.